What follows are 24 T cell receptor beta chains derived from one specimen sequenced in a study of T cells after yellow fever vaccination. MiXCR, applied by TCRdb to the 5' RACE reads, yields one record per CDR3 protein. This sample carries a few hundred thousand distinct CDR3 sequences, about 3.5% of them seen once, and the ten largest clones take 20% to 25%. Material: PBMCs, obtained on the day of the yellow fever booster vaccination. Receptors were obtained from a man between 18 and 29 years old who received the YFV17D yellow fever vaccine.

This clonotype was seen ten or more times. The rearrangement uses TRBV5-1 and TRBJ2-6, with 8 bases aligning to TRBD1. Germline trimming cut 5 bases from V and 4 bases from J; bases unmatched to any gene: 5. This CDR3 region has 15 residues. Germline V gene data show CDR1 as SGHRS and CDR2 as YFSETQ. The DNA for the CDR3 is TGCGCCAGCAGTGCAGGGGGCTTCGGGGCCAACGTCCTGACTTTC. This translates into CASSAGGFGANVLTF. The variable domain in full, with the rest retrieved from reference TRBV5-1 and TRBJ2-6, is KAGVTQTPRYLIKTRGQQVTLSCSPISGHRSVSWYQQTPGQGLQFLFEYFSETQRNKGNFPGRFSGRQFSNSRSEMNVSTLELGDSALYLCASSAGGFGANVLTFGAGSRLTVL.

The rearrangement uses TRBV12-3 or TRBV12-4 and TRBJ1-4; D remains unclear. This CDR3 comprises 15 residues. V was trimmed by 2 bases and J by 7 bases, leaving 14 bases between them. The CDR3 region is CASSLFAPPSEKLFF. The DNA of the CDR3 is TGTGCCAGCAGTTTATTCGCCCCTCCAAGTGAAAAACTGTTTTTT.

This clonotype turned up a few times. The chain links TRBV10-2 to TRBJ1-6; unclear D gene. The germline V and J ends were trimmed by 7 bases and 0 bases, with 10 bases remaining between them. CDR3 length: 15 amino acids. Germline V lookup: CDR1 WSHSY, CDR2 SAAADI. CDR3 nucleotide sequence: TGCGCCAGCATTAACCAAGGCTCCTATAATTCACCCCTCCACTTT. Protein: CASINQGSYNSPLHF.

This clonotype has at least ten counts. V is TRBV5-1 and J is TRBJ2-1; D possibly uses TRBD1 or TRBD2 (5 bases each). V was clipped by 0 bases and J by 5 bases, with 9 bases between them. In germline, CDR1 is SGHRS, CDR2 YFSETQ. This CDR3 spans 14 amino acids. CDR3 sequence: CASSLDGTDNEQFF. CDR3 DNA: TGCGCCAGCAGCTTGGACGGGACCGACAATGAGCAGTTCTTC.

A few counts support this clonotype. The rearrangement uses TRBV5-1 and TRBJ1-1; 8 positions match TRBD1. The CDR3 length is 15 residues. Trimming took 0 bases from V and 0 from J; bases not matched to a gene: 1. Germline V gene data show CDR1 as SGHRS and CDR2 as YFSETQ. The CDR3 is CASSLARGLNTEAFF. In DNA, the CDR3 is TGCGCCAGCAGCTTGGCCAGGGGGCTGAACACTGAAGCTTTCTTT.

This clonotype came up many times. This rearrangement joins TRBV4-3 to TRBJ1-4; D is ambiguous. V lost 4 bases to trimming and J lost 7 bases, with 13 bases between them. CDR1 is LGHNA, CDR2 YSLEER, per germline. The CDR3 has 14 amino acids. The CDR3 protein is CASSRETGSEKLFF. The CDR3 DNA follows: TGCGCCAGCAGCCGAGAAACGGGGAGTGAAAAACTGTTTTTT.

This clonotype was counted at least ten times. The chain employs TRBV7-2 and TRBJ1-1; D remains unclear. The CDR3 is 15 residues long. The germline gives CDR1 SGHTA, CDR2 FQGNSA. Between the trimmed V and J ends, which lost 0 bases and 1 base, there was a span of 9 bases. CDR3 loop: CASSLALRENTEAFF. The DNA of the CDR3 is TGTGCCAGCAGCTTAGCGCTTAGGGAGAACACTGAAGCTTTCTTT.

This clonotype has at least ten counts. The CDR3 nucleotides read TGCAGCGTTGGAAGACTTGGCTACACCTTC. This gives the protein CSVGRLGYTF. J is TRBJ1-2 and V is TRBV29-1; the D is unclear. This CDR3 spans 10 amino acids. The germline V gene encodes CDR1 SQVTM and CDR2 ANQGSEA. Trimming cost V 4 bases and J 7 bases, with 7 bases left between them. Combining the CDR3 with reference TRBV29-1 and TRBJ1-2 gives the whole variable domain SAVISQKPSRDICQRGTSLTIQCQVDSQVTMMFWYRQQPGQSLTLIATANQGSEATYESGFVIDKFPISRPNLTFSTLTVSNMSPEDSSIYLCSVGRLGYTFGSGTRLTVV.

This clonotype was counted ten times or more. The chain uses TRBV7-9 and TRBJ1-4; D is unclear. There are 14 residues in the CDR3. Trimming removed 3 bases from V and 7 bases from J, with 12 bases in between. CDR1 and CDR2 (germline): SEHNR, FQNEAQ (reference sequence). CDR3 protein: CASSLRKIGEKLFF. CDR3 bases: TGTGCCAGCAGCTTGAGGAAAATAGGTGAAAAACTGTTTTTT.

Many counts were recorded for this clonotype. This chain uses TRBV4-1 with TRBJ2-7; no clear D gene. Per the germline V gene, CDR1 is MGHRA and CDR2 is YSYEKL. The CDR3 covers 17 residues. V lost 0 bases and J 3 bases, leaving 18 bases between the germline ends. In DNA form, the CDR3 reads TGCGCCAGCAGCCAAGACAGCATAGGAGTACGAATCTACGAGCAGTACTTC. Translation: CASSQDSIGVRIYEQYF.

This clonotype appeared many times. The chain couples TRBV25-1 to TRBJ2-2; D gene unclear. Germline CDR1 MGHDK, CDR2 SYGVNS. The ends were cut back, 0 bases at V and 3 bases at J, with 11 bases in the middle. The CDR3 is 16 amino acids. The CDR3 DNA reads TGTGCCAGCAGTGAATATGACGACAAATACACCGGGGAGCTGTTTTTT. As protein: CASSEYDDKYTGELFF.

This clonotype was detected many times. The rearrangement links TRBV29-1 to TRBJ2-2, with unresolved D. This CDR3 is built from 13 residues. Looked up from germline, CDR1 is SQVTM and CDR2 is ANQGSEA. V lost 7 bases to trimming and J lost 0 bases, with 9 bases between them. CDR3 loop: CSALHSNTGELFF. The CDR3 DNA follows: TGCAGCGCTCTCCACTCGAACACCGGGGAGCTGTTTTTT.

This clonotype was picked up many times. The CDR3 protein is CASSPIRNNEQFF. The CDR3 nucleotides are TGTGCCAGCAGTCCCATTAGGAACAATGAGCAGTTCTTC. This chain links TRBV11-2 with TRBJ2-1; D gene uncertain. The CDR3 is 13 amino acids. With 6 bases removed from V and 5 bases from J, the gap between germline ends came to 11 bases. Germline CDR1 reads SGHAT; CDR2 reads FQNNGV.

This clonotype has just a few counts. The chain carries TRBV5-1 and TRBJ2-2; no reliable D call. Trimming took 4 bases from V and 3 from J, leaving 16 bases between them. This CDR3 contains 16 residues. Germline V gives CDR1 SGHRS, CDR2 YFSETQ. Here the CDR3 reads CASSPSTDWDTGELFF. CDR3 in DNA: TGCGCCAGCAGCCCCAGCACCGACTGGGACACCGGGGAGCTGTTTTTT.

The chain joins TRBV27 to TRBJ1-5; perhaps TRBD1 as D (6 bases). Germline lookup yields CDR1 MNHEY and CDR2 SMNVEV (reference sequence). The germline V and J ends were trimmed by 5 bases and 0 bases, with 17 bases remaining between them. The CDR3 is made up of 17 amino acids. CDR3 residues: CASSPRGGPYSNQPQHF. CDR3 bases: TGTGCCAGCAGTCCACGGGGGGGCCCCTATAGCAATCAGCCCCAGCATTTT.

The rearrangement links TRBV10-3 to TRBJ1-2; 8 positions agree with TRBD1. Germline trimming cut 2 bases from V and 4 bases from J; bases unmatched to any gene: 0. Per the germline V gene, CDR1 is ENHRY and CDR2 is SYGVKD. This CDR3 comprises 13 residues. The chain's CDR3 is CAISEGQGYGYTF. As DNA, the CDR3 is TGTGCCATCAGTGAGGGACAGGGCTATGGCTACACCTTC.

This rearrangement joins TRBV10-3 to TRBJ1-1; no clear D. The CDR3 runs 13 residues. V gave up 6 bases and J gave up 11 bases, with 19 bases separating them. In germline, CDR1 is ENHRY, CDR2 SYGVKD. CDR3 protein: CAIRNLEGRRAFF. Written as DNA, the CDR3 is TGTGCCATCAGAAACCTAGAGGGCAGACGGGCTTTCTTT.

This clonotype has a count of ten or more. The chain links TRBV20-1 to TRBJ2-3, with 9 bases lining up with TRBD2. Looked up from germline, CDR1 is DFQATT and CDR2 is SNEGSKA (reference sequence). V gave up 7 bases and J gave up 0 bases; unmatched junction bases: 11. The CDR3 is 16 residues long. The chain's CDR3 is CSVPAGGLLSTDTQYF. The CDR3 region has the DNA TGCAGTGTCCCAGCGGGGGGTCTCCTTAGCACAGATACGCAGTATTTT.

This clonotype appeared a few times. The V call is TRBV11-2, the J call TRBJ2-1; the D is unclear. The germline gives CDR1 SGHAT, CDR2 FQNNGV. The V and J ends lost 5 bases and 8 bases respectively, with 13 bases between them. The CDR3 spans 13 residues. In DNA, the CDR3 is TGTGCCAGCAGCCCGGGCGTCGGGTATGAGCAGTTCTTC. This codes for CASSPGVGYEQFF.

The chain joins TRBV6-5 to TRBJ2-5, with unresolved D. Between the trimmed V and J ends, which lost 11 bases and 7 bases, there was a span of 14 bases. The CDR3 has 11 residues. The germline V gene encodes CDR1 MNHEY and CDR2 SVGAGI. The chain's CDR3 is CAPPVKGTQYF. As DNA, the CDR3 is TGTGCCCCCCCCGTTAAAGGGACCCAGTACTTC.

This clonotype was detected only a few times. The rearrangement joins TRBV7-6 to TRBJ2-2, with 10 bases lining up with TRBD2. From germline, CDR1 is SGHVS and CDR2 FNYEAQ. CDR3 length: 17 residues. V trimming: 3 bases; J trimming: 4 bases; junction bases outside the gene matches: 8. CDR3: CASSFMASGGPTGELFF. DNA of the CDR3: TGTGCCAGCAGCTTTATGGCTAGCGGGGGCCCCACCGGGGAGCTGTTTTTT. Variable domain in full (rest from reference TRBV7-6 and TRBJ2-2): GAGVSQSPRYKVTKRGQDVALRCDPISGHVSLYWYRQALGQGPEFLTYFNYEAQQDKSGLPNDRFSAERPEGSISTLTIQRTEQRDSAMYRCASSFMASGGPTGELFFGEGSRLTVL.

Ten or more counts support this clonotype. This CDR3 reads CASSLGQTYEQYF. DNA of the CDR3: TGTGCCAGCAGTTTGGGACAGACCTACGAGCAGTACTTC. The chain has TRBV6-2 or TRBV6-3 and TRBJ2-7, with 7 bases identical to TRBD1. The germline gives CDR1 MNHEY, CDR2 SVGEGT. J gave up 2 bases and V 4 bases, and 2 bases lay outside the gene matches. The length of the CDR3 is 13 residues.

This clonotype has at least ten counts. The chain combines TRBV12-3 or TRBV12-4 with TRBJ1-2, with D perhaps TRBD1 (5 bases). The V end was cut by 4 bases, the J end by 5 bases, with 20 bases between. The CDR3 is 16 residues long. Written as DNA, the CDR3 is TGTGCCAGCAGTTCCGGGACCGGGAGGGGTTTATATGGCTACACCTTC. Translated, it gives CASSSGTGRGLYGYTF.

J is TRBJ2-3 and V is TRBV11-2, with D perhaps matching TRBD2 (6 bases). The CDR3 loop spans 16 amino acids. CDR1 is SGHAT and CDR2 is FQNNGV in the germline V gene. V shed 0 bases and J shed 0 bases, with 10 bases lying between them. The DNA of the CDR3 is TGTGCCAGCAGCTTAGAGGGAGGTCCTAGCACAGATACGCAGTATTTT. It is translated as CASSLEGGPSTDTQYF.